The entry that follows covers one T cell receptor (beta chain) sequence. Assay: immunoSEQ multiplex PCR; the TCRdb copy retains only in-frame clones and omits some. The table lists roughly 310,000 clones, over 75% of them singletons. The data originate from a study of blood T cell repertoires in COVID-19. Study details: Sources were T cells, B-cell-depleted T cells, or PBMCs; the material itself was cDNA or gDNA.

CDR3 length: 14 amino acids. Germline CDR1 is SQVTM and CDR2 is ANQGSEA. Trimming cost V 4 bases and J 3 bases; bases outside gene matches: 6. The chain carries TRBV29-1 and TRBJ1-2; 9 positions match TRBD1. Input material: PBMCs or T cells enriched from blood (not recorded which). The sequence derives from a woman in her thirties or forties who had recovered from COVID-19. This CDR3 is CSVVHRGLHYGYTF. In DNA form, the CDR3 reads TGCAGCGTTGTGCACAGGGGGCTCCACTATGGCTACACCTTC.